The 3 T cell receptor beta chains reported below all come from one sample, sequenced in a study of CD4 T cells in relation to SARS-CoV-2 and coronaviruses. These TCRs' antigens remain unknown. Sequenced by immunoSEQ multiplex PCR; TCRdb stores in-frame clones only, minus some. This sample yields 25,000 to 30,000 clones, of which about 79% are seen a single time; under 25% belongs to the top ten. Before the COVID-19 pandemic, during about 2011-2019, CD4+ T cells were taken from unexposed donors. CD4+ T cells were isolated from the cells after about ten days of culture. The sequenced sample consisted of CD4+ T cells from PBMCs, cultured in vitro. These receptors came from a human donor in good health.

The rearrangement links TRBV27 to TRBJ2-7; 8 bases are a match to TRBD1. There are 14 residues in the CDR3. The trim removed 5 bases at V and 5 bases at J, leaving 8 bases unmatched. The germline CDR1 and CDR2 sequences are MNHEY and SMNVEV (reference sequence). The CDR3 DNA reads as TGTGCCAGCAGTGAAGACAGGGGAGAGGACGAGCAGTACTTC. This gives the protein CASSEDRGEDEQYF.

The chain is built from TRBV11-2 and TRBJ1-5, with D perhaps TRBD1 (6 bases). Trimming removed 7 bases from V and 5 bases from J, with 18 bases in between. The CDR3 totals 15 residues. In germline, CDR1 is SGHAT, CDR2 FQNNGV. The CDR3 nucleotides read TGTGCCAGCAATTATCCCTACAGGGCCTATCAGCCCCAGCATTTT. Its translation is CASNYPYRAYQPQHF.

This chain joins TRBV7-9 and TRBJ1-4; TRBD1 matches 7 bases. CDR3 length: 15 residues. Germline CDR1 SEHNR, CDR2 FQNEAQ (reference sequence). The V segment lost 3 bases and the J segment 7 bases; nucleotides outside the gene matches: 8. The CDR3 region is CASSFQGGGGEKLFF. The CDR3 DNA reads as TGTGCCAGCAGCTTCCAAGGAGGGGGCGGTGAAAAACTGTTTTTT.